The 29 T cell receptor beta chains below come from one sample, sequenced in a study of cytomegalovirus exposure and HLA in healthy donors. Sequencing was performed with immunoSEQ multiplex PCR; in TCRdb, only in-frame clones are kept and a portion is missing. The table shows about 160,000 clones, with roughly 96% occurring only once. The sequenced sample was PBMCs. The receptors were sampled from a woman in her late teens or twenties in good health and CMV-seronegative.

CDR3: CASSSWGGYNEQFF. The CDR3 DNA is TGTGCCAGCAGTAGCTGGGGGGGTTACAATGAGCAGTTCTTC. The gene calls are TRBV2 and TRBJ2-1, with TRBD2 matching over 7 bases. This CDR3 spans 14 amino acids. CDR1 SNHLY and CDR2 FYNNEI come from the germline V gene. The ends lost 5 bases at V and 4 bases at J; junction bases unmatched: 5.

V usage is TRBV27 and J usage is TRBJ1-1; perhaps TRBD1 as D (6 bases). V lost 5 bases and J lost 3, with 13 bases in between. CDR3 length: 14 amino acids. CDR1 is MNHEY and CDR2 is SMNVEV in the germline V gene (reference sequence). The DNA of the CDR3 is TGTGCCAGCAGTACACAGGGATCATACACTGAAGCTTTCTTT. Translating gives CASSTQGSYTEAFF.

The J gene is TRBJ2-1, the V gene TRBV7-2; D is uncertain. This CDR3 has 15 residues. The germline V gene encodes CDR1 SGHTA and CDR2 FQGNSA. V shed 1 base and J shed 6 bases, with 13 bases lying between them. This CDR3 reads CASSLEAGRGNEQFF. The CDR3 DNA reads as TGTGCCAGCAGCTTAGAGGCTGGCCGCGGCAATGAGCAGTTCTTC.

This chain uses TRBV6-1 with TRBJ2-5; tentatively, D is TRBD1 (6 bases). Per the germline V gene, CDR1 is MNHNS and CDR2 is SASEGT. Between the trimmed V and J ends, which lost 5 bases and 2 bases, there was a span of 12 bases. The CDR3 consists of 14 residues. The CDR3 nucleotides read TGTGCCAGCAGTACAGGGATGGGTCAAGAGACCCAGTACTTC. Its translation is CASSTGMGQETQYF.

V usage is TRBV6-1 and J usage is TRBJ1-1, with D unclear. The CDR3 is 12 residues long. V lost 2 bases and J 10 bases, leaving 11 bases between the germline ends. CDR1 and CDR2 (germline): MNHNS, SASEGT. The CDR3 DNA is TGTGCCAGCAGTGAATTTTTACAAAGAGCTTTCTTT. Encoded protein: CASSEFLQRAFF.

Here the CDR3 reads CASSLGGGDQPQHF. Here the CDR3 DNA reads TGTGCCAGCAGCTTGGGCGGGGGGGATCAGCCCCAGCATTTT. The chain is built from TRBV5-4 and TRBJ1-5, with D possibly matching TRBD1 (5 bases). The V and J ends lost 0 bases and 5 bases respectively, with 9 bases between them. Looked up from germline, CDR1 is SGHNT and CDR2 is YYREEE (reference sequence). This CDR3 is built from 14 residues. The full variable domain, rest sourced from reference TRBV5-4 and TRBJ1-5, is ETGVTQSPTHLIKTRGQQVTLRCSSQSGHNTVSWYQQALGQGPQFIFQYYREEENGRGNFPPRFSGLQFPNYSSELNVNALELDDSALYLCASSLGGGDQPQHFGDGTRLSIL.

This sequence joins TRBV18 and TRBJ1-1, with D perhaps matching TRBD1 (5 bases). CDR1 is KGHSH, CDR2 LQKENI, per germline. The length of the CDR3 is 12 residues. V dropped 3 bases and J dropped 7 bases, with 9 bases sitting between them. In nucleotides, the CDR3 is TGTGCCAGCTCACCCCGGGGGGGTGAAGCTTTCTTT. Translated, it gives CASSPRGGEAFF.

The rearrangement joins TRBV18 to TRBJ2-3; D remains unclear. V was cut by 2 bases and J by 4 bases, with 7 bases left in between. Per germline, CDR1 KGHSH and CDR2 LQKENI. The CDR3 contains 13 residues. This chain's CDR3 is CASSPSRPDTQYF. The CDR3 DNA is TGTGCCAGCTCACCATCTCGTCCAGATACGCAGTATTTT. The whole variable domain, remainder taken from reference TRBV18 and TRBJ2-3, is NAGVMQNPRHLVRRRGQEARLRCSPMKGHSHVYWYRQLPEEGLKFMVYLQKENIIDESGMPKERFSAEFPKEGPSILRIQQVVRGDSAAYFCASSPSRPDTQYFGPGTRLTVL.

V is TRBV5-1 and J is TRBJ2-3, with a possible D match to TRBD2 (6 bases). In germline, CDR1 is SGHRS, CDR2 YFSETQ. Trimming removed 5 bases at V and 1 base at J, with 8 bases between. The CDR3 is made up of 13 amino acids. The CDR3 sequence: CASRREGTDTQYF. The CDR3, as DNA: TGCGCCAGCAGGAGGGAGGGCACAGATACGCAGTATTTT.

The genes are TRBV4-2 and TRBJ2-1, with TRBD1 identical over 9 bases. The CDR3 is made up of 15 amino acids. From germline, CDR1 is LGHNA and CDR2 YNFKEQ. V lost 8 bases and J lost 7; bases outside the gene matches: 12. The CDR3 DNA reads as TGTGCCAGCGAAGAAGGGACAGGGAGTTGGAATGAGCAGTTCTTC. Amino acid sequence: CASEEGTGSWNEQFF.

The chain combines TRBV5-1 with TRBJ2-3; D remains ambiguous. This CDR3 has 14 residues. Germline CDR1 reads SGHRS; CDR2 reads YFSETQ. The germline V and J ends were trimmed by 0 bases and 1 base, with 6 bases remaining between them. This CDR3 reads CASSLAAGTDTQYF. The CDR3 DNA reads TGCGCCAGCAGCTTGGCCGCGGGCACAGATACGCAGTATTTT.

The gene calls are TRBV19 and TRBJ2-6, with D possibly being TRBD1 (6 bases). CDR1 LNHDA and CDR2 SQIVND come from the germline V gene (reference sequence). This CDR3 is built from 17 residues. V lost 7 bases, J lost 2 bases, and 18 bases lay in between. DNA for the CDR3: TGTGCCAGTACCCAACCTGGGGCAGGGGCTGGGGCCAACGTCCTGACTTTC. Translated: CASTQPGAGAGANVLTF.

The chain recombines TRBV7-2 with TRBJ1-1; possible D gene TRBD1, 6 bases. There are 16 residues in the CDR3. CDR1 and CDR2 (germline): SGHTA, FQGNSA. V shed 2 bases and J shed 4 bases, with 17 bases lying between them. CDR3 residues: CASSLSARGGTTEAFF. The CDR3 bases are TGTGCCAGCAGCTTATCGGCAAGGGGGGGGACCACTGAAGCTTTCTTT.

The rearrangement links TRBV5-6 to TRBJ1-4; a weak D match, TRBD1 (6 bases). This CDR3 is 14 amino acids long. The V gene lost 4 bases and the J gene lost 0 bases, with 7 bases spanning the gap. In germline, CDR1 is SGHDT, CDR2 YYEEEE. CDR3 loop: CASSRTATNEKLFF. The CDR3 DNA reads TGTGCCAGCAGCAGGACAGCAACTAATGAAAAACTGTTTTTT. The full variable domain, in which reference TRBV5-6 and TRBJ1-4 provide the parts outside the CDR3, is DAGVTQSPTHLIKTRGQQVTLRCSPKSGHDTVSWYQQALGQGPQFIFQYYEEEERQRGNFPDRFSGHQFPNYSSELNVNALLLGDSALYLCASSRTATNEKLFFGSGTQLSVL.

The chain has TRBV5-4 and TRBJ1-1, with D unresolved. Germline V CDR1 and CDR2: SGHNT, YYREEE (reference sequence). The CDR3 is made up of 12 amino acids. The V gene lost 4 bases and the J gene lost 7 bases, with 11 bases spanning the gap. The CDR3 region has the DNA TGTGCCAGCAGCCAAATCGGGGATGAAGCTTTCTTT. Its protein product is CASSQIGDEAFF.

The V and J genes are TRBV5-4 and TRBJ2-5; a weak D match, TRBD1 (6 bases). Trimming cost V 3 bases and J 5 bases, with 11 bases left between them. The CDR3 has 13 amino acids. Germline V gene sequence: CDR1 SGHNT, CDR2 YYREEE (reference sequence). CDR3 nucleotide sequence: TGTGCCAGCAGCTCGTACAGGGATGAGACCCAGTACTTC. The encoded protein is CASSSYRDETQYF.

This chain connects TRBV19 to TRBJ2-3; 7 nucleotides match TRBD2. CDR3 length: 12 amino acids. The junction had 7 bases not matched to a gene; V was cut back by 2 bases and J by 14 bases. CDR1 is LNHDA and CDR2 is SQIVND in the germline V gene (reference sequence). CDR3 DNA: TGTGCCAGTAGTATACGAGCGGGACTTCTGTATTTT. Its translation: CASSIRAGLLYF.

The chain carries TRBV5-1 and TRBJ2-3; D unresolved. The CDR3 is 16 residues long. Germline V gene sequence: CDR1 SGHRS, CDR2 YFSETQ. Trimming shortened V by 0 bases and J by 2 bases, and 13 bases separated the two germline ends. In DNA form, the CDR3 reads TGCGCCAGCAGCTTGGTTGACTCCCAAGCCACAGATACGCAGTATTTT. As protein: CASSLVDSQATDTQYF.

The chain links TRBV15 to TRBJ2-5; TRBD2 matches at 15 bases. The CDR3 extends over 16 amino acids. The J segment lost 11 bases and the V segment lost 3 bases, leaving 10 bases of the junction unmatched. Germline CDR1 is LNHNV and CDR2 is YYDKDF (reference sequence). The CDR3 DNA sequence: TGTGCCACCAGCAGGTCTCCCGGGACTAGCGGGGGGCCTCAGTACTTC. As protein: CATSRSPGTSGGPQYF.

This clone was observed a handful of times. The chain recombines TRBV2 with TRBJ1-2; D unclear. This CDR3 comprises 11 residues. Between the trimmed V and J ends, which lost 10 bases and 7 bases, there was a span of 13 bases. Germline CDR1 reads SNHLY; CDR2 reads FYNNEI. CDR3 sequence reads: CAIWGGRGYTF. Written as DNA, the CDR3 is TGTGCCATATGGGGAGGTCGTGGCTACACCTTC.

The gene calls are TRBV7-6 and TRBJ1-2, with D perhaps matching TRBD1 (6 bases). CDR1 is SGHVS, CDR2 FNYEAQ, per germline. This CDR3 is built from 13 residues. V gave up 0 bases and J gave up 6 bases, with 8 bases separating them. This CDR3 is CASSLAQGNGYTF. The CDR3 nucleotides are TGTGCCAGCAGCTTAGCACAGGGAAATGGCTACACCTTC.

The chain employs TRBV2 and TRBJ1-5; 11 nucleotides align to TRBD1. J gave up 6 bases and V 5 bases, and 3 bases lay outside the gene matches. The CDR3 covers 14 residues. The V gene's germline CDR1 is SNHLY and CDR2 FYNNEI. In DNA form, the CDR3 reads TGTGCCAGCAGTTTTGGACAGGGGGCTCAGCCCCAGCATTTT. It codes for CASSFGQGAQPQHF.

CDR3 nucleotide sequence: TGCAGCGTCTCGCCCCCGGGAATCACAGATACGCAGTATTTT. Its translation: CSVSPPGITDTQYF. This chain uses TRBV29-1 with TRBJ2-3, with TRBD2 as a possible D gene (5 bases). V was cut by 6 bases and J by 2 bases, with 15 bases left in between. This CDR3 has 14 residues. Germline CDR1 is SQVTM and CDR2 is ANQGSEA.

J is TRBJ1-2 and V is TRBV29-1; perhaps TRBD1 as D (5 bases). This CDR3 has 12 amino acids. Trimming left V 4 bases short and J 8 bases short, with 14 bases between. Germline CDR1 SQVTM, CDR2 ANQGSEA. The CDR3 sequence: CSVVGGGRGYTF. CDR3 nucleotides: TGCAGCGTTGTTGGGGGGGGGAGAGGCTACACCTTC.

The chain combines TRBV5-5 with TRBJ2-1; maybe TRBD2 (5 bases). The CDR3 has 14 residues. Looked up from germline, CDR1 is SGHKS and CDR2 is YYEKEE (reference sequence). Trimming shortened V by 2 bases and J by 3 bases, and 9 bases separated the two germline ends. This CDR3 reads CASSFGVNYNEQFF. The CDR3 DNA follows: TGTGCCAGCAGCTTCGGGGTCAACTACAATGAGCAGTTCTTC.

The genes are TRBV7-2 and TRBJ1-1, with a weak D call TRBD1 (6 bases). CDR3 length: 14 amino acids. The ends were cut back, 2 bases at V and 3 bases at J, with 10 bases in the middle. Germline lookup yields CDR1 SGHTA and CDR2 FQGNSA. The CDR3: CASSLQGPYTEAFF. The DNA for the CDR3 is TGTGCCAGCAGCTTACAGGGGCCTTACACTGAAGCTTTCTTT.

J is TRBJ2-3 and V is TRBV7-2; no clear D. The CDR3 totals 13 residues. The germline V gene has CDR1 SGHTA and CDR2 FQGNSA. Trimming took 5 bases from V and 1 from J, leaving 7 bases between them. The chain's CDR3 is CASSPVGTDTQYF. The CDR3 coding sequence is TGTGCCAGCAGCCCTGTCGGCACAGATACGCAGTATTTT.

The gene calls are TRBV7-9 and TRBJ1-6; D possibly corresponds to TRBD1 (6 bases). Trimming stripped 4 bases from V and 3 bases from J, with 13 bases between. This CDR3 has 16 residues. Germline V gene lookup returns CDR1 SEHNR and CDR2 FQNEAQ (reference sequence). The CDR3 region has the DNA TGTGCCAGCAGCTCAAGTTCAGGGGACTATAATTCACCCCTCCACTTT. It translates to CASSSSSGDYNSPLHF. The entire variable domain, with the rest obtained from reference TRBV7-9 and TRBJ1-6, is as follows: DTGVSQNPRHKITKRGQNVTFRCDPISEHNRLYWYRQTLGQGPEFLTYFQNEAQLEKSRLLSDRFSAERPKGSFSTLEIQRTEQGDSAMYLCASSSSSGDYNSPLHFGNGTRLTVT.

The V and J genes are TRBV5-3 and TRBJ2-1; 14 positions match TRBD2. TRBV5-3 is known as an ORF, though its function is uncertain. J was trimmed by 3 bases and V by 2 bases; bases with no gene match: 13. The CDR3 runs to 20 residues. CDR3 in amino acids: CARSFSSTSGGAWCYNEQFF. The CDR3 DNA reads TGTGCCAGAAGCTTCTCCTCGACTAGCGGGGGGGCTTGGTGCTACAATGAGCAGTTCTTC.